The 4 T cell receptor beta chains below come from one sample, sequenced in a study of neoadjuvant anti-PD-1 for oral cavity cancer. Profiling relied on immunoSEQ multiplex PCR, and the TCRdb table lists in-frame clones only, not all of them. Of approximately 8,000 clones detected, about 53% appear once; the ten largest clones hold approximately 10%. The sample was tumor tissue, taken before nivolumab (anti-PD-1) treatment. These receptor sequences come from a person aged 40 to 85 with oral cavity squamous cell carcinoma.

The chain is built from TRBV2 and TRBJ2-5, with 7 bases matching TRBD2. Trimming cost V 7 bases and J 5 bases; bases outside gene matches: 10. This CDR3 is built from 14 residues. From germline, CDR1 is SNHLY and CDR2 FYNNEI. This chain's CDR3 is CASTPSVGGETQYF. The CDR3 region has the DNA TGTGCCAGCACCCCTAGCGTCGGGGGGGAGACCCAGTACTTC.

The chain has TRBV5-4 and TRBJ2-7, with D possibly matching TRBD2 (6 bases). This CDR3 spans 14 amino acids. CDR1 and CDR2 (germline): SGHNT, YYREEE (reference sequence). Trimming removed 4 bases from V and 0 bases from J, with 11 bases in between. The CDR3 region has the DNA TGTGCCAGCAGCGACCGGGACTTCTCCTACGAGCAGTACTTC. Translated, it gives CASSDRDFSYEQYF. Using reference TRBV5-4 and TRBJ2-7 for the parts outside the CDR3, the full variable domain is ETGVTQSPTHLIKTRGQQVTLRCSSQSGHNTVSWYQQALGQGPQFIFQYYREEENGRGNFPPRFSGLQFPNYSSELNVNALELDDSALYLCASSDRDFSYEQYFGPGTRLTVT.

The V gene is TRBV27, the J gene TRBJ2-2, with TRBD1 matching over 8 bases. V shed 5 bases, J shed 7 bases, and the junction held 3 bases outside the gene matches. This CDR3 has 13 amino acids. CDR1 is MNHEY, CDR2 SMNVEV, per germline (reference sequence). The CDR3 loop reads CASSLQGVGELFF. The CDR3 coding sequence is TGTGCCAGCAGTCTACAGGGGGTCGGGGAGCTGTTTTTT.

V and J are TRBV19 and TRBJ2-1, with D unclear. V dropped 3 bases and J dropped 3 bases, with 6 bases sitting between them. Germline V gene data show CDR1 as LNHDA and CDR2 as SQIVND (reference sequence). This CDR3 is built from 13 residues. As DNA, the CDR3 is TGTGCCAGTAGTATGGCTGTCTACAATGAGCAGTTCTTC. The encoded protein is CASSMAVYNEQFF. The whole variable domain, filled in from reference TRBV19 and TRBJ2-1, reads DGGITQSPKYLFRKEGQNVTLSCEQNLNHDAMYWYRQDPGQGLRLIYYSQIVNDFQKGDIAEGYSVSREKKESFPLTVTSAQKNPTAFYLCASSMAVYNEQFFGPGTRLTVL.